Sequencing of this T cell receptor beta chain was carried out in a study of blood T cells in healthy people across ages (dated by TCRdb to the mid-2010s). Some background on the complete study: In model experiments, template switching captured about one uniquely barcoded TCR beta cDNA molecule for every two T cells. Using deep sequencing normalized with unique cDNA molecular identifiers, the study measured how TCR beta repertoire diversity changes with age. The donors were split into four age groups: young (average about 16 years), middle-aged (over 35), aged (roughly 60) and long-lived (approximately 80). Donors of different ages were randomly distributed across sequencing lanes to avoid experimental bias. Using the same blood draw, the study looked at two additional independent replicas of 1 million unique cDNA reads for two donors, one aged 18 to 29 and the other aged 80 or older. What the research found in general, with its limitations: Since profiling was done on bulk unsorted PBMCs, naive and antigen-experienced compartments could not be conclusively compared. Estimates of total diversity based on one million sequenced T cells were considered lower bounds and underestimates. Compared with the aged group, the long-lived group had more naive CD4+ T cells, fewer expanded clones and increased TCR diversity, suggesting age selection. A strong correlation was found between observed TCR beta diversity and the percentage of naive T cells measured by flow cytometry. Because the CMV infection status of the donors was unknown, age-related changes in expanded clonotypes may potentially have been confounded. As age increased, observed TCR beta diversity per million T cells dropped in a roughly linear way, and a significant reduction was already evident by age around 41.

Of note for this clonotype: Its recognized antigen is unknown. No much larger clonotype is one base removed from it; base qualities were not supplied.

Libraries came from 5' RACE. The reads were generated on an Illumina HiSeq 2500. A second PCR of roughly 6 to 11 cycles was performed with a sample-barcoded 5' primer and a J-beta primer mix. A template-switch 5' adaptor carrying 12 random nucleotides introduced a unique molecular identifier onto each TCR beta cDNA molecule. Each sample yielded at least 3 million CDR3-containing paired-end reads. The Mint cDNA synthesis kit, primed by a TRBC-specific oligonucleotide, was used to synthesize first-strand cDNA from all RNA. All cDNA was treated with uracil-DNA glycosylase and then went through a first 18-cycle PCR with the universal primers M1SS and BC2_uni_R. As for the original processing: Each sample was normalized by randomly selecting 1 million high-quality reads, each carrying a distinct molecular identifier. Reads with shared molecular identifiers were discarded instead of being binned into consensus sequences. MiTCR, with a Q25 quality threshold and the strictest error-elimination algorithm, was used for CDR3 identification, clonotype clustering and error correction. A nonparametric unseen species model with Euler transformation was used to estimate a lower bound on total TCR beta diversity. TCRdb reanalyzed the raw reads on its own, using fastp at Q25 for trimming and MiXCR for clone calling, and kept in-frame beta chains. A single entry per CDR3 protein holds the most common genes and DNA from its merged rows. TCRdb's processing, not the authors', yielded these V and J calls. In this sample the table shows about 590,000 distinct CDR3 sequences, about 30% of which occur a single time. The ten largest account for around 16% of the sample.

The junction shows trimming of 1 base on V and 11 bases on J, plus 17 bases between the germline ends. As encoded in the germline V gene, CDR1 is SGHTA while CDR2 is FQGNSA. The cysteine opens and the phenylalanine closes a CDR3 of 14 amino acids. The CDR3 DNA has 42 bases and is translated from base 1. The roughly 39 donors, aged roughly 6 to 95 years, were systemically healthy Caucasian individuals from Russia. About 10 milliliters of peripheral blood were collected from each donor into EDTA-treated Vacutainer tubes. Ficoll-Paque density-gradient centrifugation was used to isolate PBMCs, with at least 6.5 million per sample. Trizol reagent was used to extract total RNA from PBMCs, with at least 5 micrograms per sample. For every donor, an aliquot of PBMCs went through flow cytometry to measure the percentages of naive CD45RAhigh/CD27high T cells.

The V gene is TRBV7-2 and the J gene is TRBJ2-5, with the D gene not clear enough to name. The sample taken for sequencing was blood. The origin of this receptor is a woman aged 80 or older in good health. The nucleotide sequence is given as TGTGCCAGCAGCTTAGTTGGCGGAATGGTTGAGCAGTACTTC. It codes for CASSLVGGMVEQYF.